The T cell receptor beta chain under discussion was sequenced for a study of human T cells and chemical hapten exposure (dated by TCRdb to the early 2020s). With respect to the entire study: For sensitization, 2% DPC in acetone was applied to a 2 cm by 2 cm area of upper inner arm skin. Patch testing was done on the upper back using Finn chambers containing 0.01% DPC, and results were scored after 6 days according to International Contact Dermatitis Research Group standards. Libraries were combined into a pool for sequencing, and differences in TCR yield between samples came mainly from small differences in library volumes within the pool. This study followed changes in the peripheral blood TCR repertoire in vivo during primary and secondary sensitization of alopecia patients to the hapten diphenylcyclopropenone (DPC). Blood was sampled from patients pre-sensitization (week 0) and at 2, 6 and about 24 weeks after DPC sensitization. Most of the patients in the cohort were female, and the cohort covered alopecia areata with under or over 50% scalp involvement, alopecia totalis and alopecia universalis. Weekly therapeutic DPC doses were additionally applied to the scalp of patients throughout the approximately 24-week study period. For TCR sequencing, blood came from 25 to 35 alopecia patients at anywhere from one to four time points (pre-sensitization, 2, 6 and 24 weeks).

The sample holds many counts of this clonotype. It lacks a known antigen. No base quality values were provided; no much bigger clone lies one nucleotide off. Overall study results and their limits: Alopecia, a presumed autoimmune disease, was present in all patients, so the immune response of the patients might differ from that of healthy individuals. Repeated subsampling changed both the strength of the expansion versus patch-test correlation and the threshold at which that correlation became significant. DPC sensitization did not change how many TCRs were above 1 in 1000 frequency, and no evidence was found of alterations in global repertoire structure. Expanded TCRs formed significantly more large CDR3 similarity clusters than pre-sensitization or healthy control sets, consistent with antigen-driven responses. The number of PT1 expanded TCRs positively correlated with patch test score, significant at thresholds 8, 16 and 32 but not 4.

The method behind the library was RACE. TCRdb lists the instrument as NextSeq 500. During library preparation, unique molecular identifiers were attached to individual cDNA molecules so that TCRs could be counted quantitatively and reproducibly. For every blood RNA sample, sequencing covered both the TCR alpha and TCR beta chains. The original methods were these. A median of around 100,000 TCRs per sample was observed, with a range of about 20,000 to 690,600. The Decombinator software suite was used to annotate V, J and CDR3 in the TCR reads. Every sample was subsampled to the same number of TCRs (28,000) for the PS versus PT1 abundance plots. TCRs were defined as expanded if absent before sensitization and observed at least eight times at the 2-week time point. TCRdb reprocessing: public reads trimmed at Q25 with fastp, clones called with MiXCR, in-frame beta chains kept. For every CDR3 protein sequence, its rows merge into one entry that carries the most common genes and DNA. These V and J calls derive from TCRdb rather than the authors' analysis. This sample lists over 75,000 distinct CDR3 sequences; approximately 10% were detected once. The ten top clones hold more than 1% of the sample.

The sample's time point label is to be understood as: patch test 3, about 24 weeks after DPC sensitization. This specimen's treatment or condition label, per the study, means: therapeutic diphenylcyclopropenone sensitization with weekly scalp DPC. At every patch-test visit, the blood draw took place before the patch test was put on. Patients were considered eligible if aged 18 to 70, diagnosed with alopecia and deemed suitable for DPC therapy, and patients were excluded if pregnant. Total RNA was extracted from unfractionated whole blood collected in Tempus Blood RNA tubes. The CDR3 covers 12 residues, taking in both the cysteine and the phenylalanine. Kept here is only the CDR3 DNA, which spans 36 bases and is read in frame from base 1. The germline V gene yields SGHAT for CDR1 and FQNNGV for CDR2. V lost 1 base and J lost 7 bases; the stretch between them is 6 bases long.

The V and J genes are TRBV11-2 and TRBJ2-3; no D gene can be assigned with confidence. Specimen: whole blood, collected in connection with sensitization to the hapten diphenylcyclopropenone (DPC). This TCR was sampled from a woman in her twenties or thirties with alopecia areata. Some clones in this sample may be carry-over from other donors' samples. The nucleotide sequence is given as TGTGCCAGCAGCTTAGTAGGGAATACGCAGTATTTT. The translation is CASSLVGNTQYF.